This T cell receptor (beta chain) is drawn from a study of T-cell reconstitution after alpha-beta-depleted transplantation in children. Study-level results: At around two months after transplant, the alpha-beta T cells were reportedly derived from several hundred expanded clones that came from non-depleted graft cells. Newly produced T cells mostly accounted for T-cell counts and diversity one year post-transplant. Diversity of TCRbeta at day 60 was high in some patients, arising from surviving recipient T cells and thymic progenitors.

The CDR3 sequence is 15 residues long. Trimming left V 5 bases short and J 2 bases short, with 15 bases between. CDR1 and CDR2 (germline): LGHNT, FRNRAP. Unique molecular identifiers tagged the TCRbeta library. Using its own MiXCR run on the PCR reads, TCRdb lists one record per CDR3 protein. Among 250,000 to 300,000 distinct CDR3 sequences listed, 10% were seen once. This clonotype appeared many times. The antigen is unknown. The source is a boy younger than two with acute myeloid leukemia, due to receive a stem cell transplant. The chain carries TRBV12-5 and TRBJ2-5; perhaps TRBD2 as D (5 bases). This specimen was PBMCs, taken before TCRalphabeta/CD19-depleted stem cell transplant. The CDR3 loop reads CASGTSPGLQETQYF. CDR3 DNA sequence: TGTGCTAGTGGTACCTCGCCGGGGTTGCAAGAGACCCAGTACTTC.